A selection of T cell receptor beta chains follows, all from one sample in a study of T-cell reconstitution after alpha-beta-depleted transplantation in children. TCRdb re-analysed the PCR reads in MiXCR, keeping a single row per CDR3 protein. The profile shows fewer than 550,000 distinct CDR3 sequences, approximately 10% of them singletons. Material: PBMCs from the stem cell graft donor, obtained from the stem cell graft. All receptors derive from a human donor who donated a stem cell graft to a child with acute myeloid leukemia. Both conserved end residues are part of each CDR3. The D gene is left open where the match is weak. Size is stated for part of the rows, as once, few or many counts, or as a class when the clone is expanded.

D gene | J gene | clone size | V gene | CDR3 protein | CDR3 DNA
- | TRBJ2-1 | few | TRBV18 | CASSPSGREQFF | TGTGCCAGCTCACCGTCCGGACGTGAGCAGTTCTTC
- | TRBJ2-3 | - | TRBV5-6 | CASSWGRRGSYTDTQYF | TGTGCCAGCAGCTGGGGTCGGAGAGGCAGTTACACAGATACGCAGTATTTT
TRBD2 | TRBJ2-2 | few | TRBV20-1 | CSVMSGLATGELFF | TGCAGTGTAATGTCCGGACTAGCTACCGGGGAGCTGTTTTTT
- | TRBJ1-1 | many | TRBV3-1 | CASRGGGGTEAFF | TGTGCCAGCAGAGGGGGTGGAGGCACTGAAGCTTTCTTT
- | TRBJ1-1 | many | TRBV5-1 | CASSLRGGPGTEAFF | TGCGCCAGCAGCTTACGCGGGGGGCCGGGCACTGAAGCTTTCTTT
TRBD1 | TRBJ2-2 | few | TRBV20-1 | CSASTGAFGELFF | TGCAGTGCTTCGACAGGGGCTTTCGGGGAGCTGTTTTTT
- | TRBJ1-5 | few | TRBV5-1 | CASSLGGENQPQHF | TGCGCCAGCAGCTTGGGGGGGGAAAATCAGCCCCAGCATTTT
- | TRBJ1-1 | many | TRBV29-1 | CSVEWTEGTEAFF | TGCAGCGTTGAATGGACTGAGGGCACTGAAGCTTTCTTT
- | TRBJ2-3 | - | TRBV6-4 | CASSEVLGGGTDTQYF | TGTGCCAGCAGTGAGGTCCTGGGTGGGGGAACAGATACGCAGTATTTT
- | TRBJ2-1 | once | TRBV5-4 | CAGSLRGDNNEQFF | TGTGCCGGCAGCCTCAGGGGGGACAACAATGAGCAGTTCTTC
TRBD2 | TRBJ2-1 | - | TRBV3-1 | CASSQEFTSGGAGEFF | TGTGCCAGCAGCCAAGAGTTCACTAGCGGGGGGGCAGGGGAGTTCTTC
- | TRBJ2-7 | few | TRBV12-3/TRBV12-4 | CASSFGLDYEQYF | TGTGCCAGCAGTTTTGGCCTAGACTACGAGCAGTACTTC
- | TRBJ1-5 | - | TRBV20-1 | CSANSGVNQPQHF | TGCAGTGCTAACTCTGGGGTGAATCAGCCCCAGCATTTT
TRBD2 | TRBJ2-1 | few | TRBV6-5 | CASSYSNREGEQFF | TGTGCCAGCAGTTACTCGAATCGGGAGGGTGAGCAGTTCTTC
- | TRBJ1-6 | few | TRBV5-8 | CASSLDSIYNSPLHF | TGTGCCAGCAGCTTGGACAGCATCTATAATTCACCCCTCCACTTT
TRBD1 | TRBJ2-2 | - | TRBV25-1 | CASRPRDSYTGELFF | TGTGCCAGCAGGCCACGGGACAGCTACACCGGGGAGCTGTTTTTT
- | TRBJ1-2 | many | TRBV10-3 | CAISATRDTDYGYTF | TGTGCCATCAGTGCCACCCGGGACACGGACTATGGCTACACCTTC
- | TRBJ1-3 | many | TRBV12-3/TRBV12-4 | CASSLSGGNTIYF | TGTGCCAGCAGTTTATCGGGGGGAAACACCATATATTTT
- | TRBJ1-1 | many | TRBV29-1 | CSGGQKRGTEAFF | TGCAGCGGGGGCCAAAAAAGGGGCACTGAAGCTTTCTTT
TRBD1 | TRBJ1-2 | few | TRBV7-2 | CASRAGGGTGRGYTF | TGTGCCAGCAGAGCAGGGGGCGGGACAGGACGTGGCTACACCTTC
- | TRBJ2-2 | few | TRBV21-1 | CASNWEAGGPGSTGELFF | TGTGCCAGCAATTGGGAAGCGGGAGGGCCCGGCTCCACCGGGGAGCTGTTTTTT
- | TRBJ2-3 | - | TRBV7-6 | CASSPIPGRHNTQYF | TGTGCCAGCAGTCCAATCCCGGGACGTCATAATACGCAGTATTTT
TRBD2 | TRBJ2-2 | few | TRBV11-2 | CASSFGTSGSVNTGELFF | TGTGCCAGCAGCTTTGGGACTAGCGGGAGCGTGAACACCGGGGAGCTGTTTTTT
- | TRBJ2-3 | - | TRBV28 | CASSSPQLSQYF | TGTGCCAGCAGTTCCCCTCAGCTATCGCAGTATTTT
- | TRBJ2-7 | few | TRBV4-3 | CASSQALGNSAEQYF | TGCGCCAGCAGCCAAGCTCTGGGGAATTCAGCCGAGCAGTACTTC
TRBD2 | TRBJ2-3 | few | TRBV3-1 | CASSQARGGNTDTQYF | TGTGCCAGCAGCCAAGCTCGCGGGGGAAACACAGATACGCAGTATTTT
- | TRBJ1-2 | - | TRBV11-1 | CASSLSLGYGYTF | TGTGCCAGCAGCTTGAGCTTGGGCTATGGCTACACCTTC
- | TRBJ2-1 | few | TRBV5-1 | CASSLRSGGEVEQFF | TGCGCCAGCAGCTTGAGGTCCGGGGGAGAGGTTGAGCAGTTCTTC
- | TRBJ2-5 | many | TRBV5-1 | CASSLLGGGEETQYF | TGCGCCAGCAGCTTGCTAGGTGGCGGTGAAGAGACCCAGTACTTC
- | TRBJ2-2 | few | TRBV10-3 | CAARGAREANTGELFF | TGTGCCGCAAGGGGGGCCAGGGAAGCGAACACCGGGGAGCTGTTTTTT
TRBD2 | TRBJ2-1 | many | TRBV6-1 | CASGRLAGAYEQFF | TGTGCCAGCGGACGACTAGCGGGGGCGTATGAGCAGTTCTTC
- | TRBJ1-6 | few | TRBV4-1 | CASSQEGGGAAGSPLHF | TGCGCCAGCAGCCAAGAAGGGGGGGGCGCGGCGGGTTCACCCCTCCACTTT
- | TRBJ2-7 | many | TRBV7-9 | CASSLRAGGTEHEQYF | TGTGCCAGCAGCTTACGGGCAGGGGGGACTGAGCACGAGCAGTACTTC
- | TRBJ2-6 | few | TRBV5-6 | CASSWGGTTGANVLTF | TGTGCCAGCAGCTGGGGCGGGACGACTGGGGCCAACGTCCTGACTTTC
TRBD2 | TRBJ2-7 | - | TRBV6-1 | CASTSLAGVGSYEQYF | TGTGCCAGCACCTCACTAGCGGGAGTGGGCTCCTACGAGCAGTACTTC
TRBD2 | TRBJ2-1 | few | TRBV11-1 | CDSSPQPGLAGDLREQFF | TGTGACAGCAGCCCCCAGCCCGGGCTAGCGGGAGACCTGCGTGAGCAGTTCTTC
- | TRBJ2-7 | - | TRBV9 | CASSVDPGDYEQYF | TGTGCCAGCAGCGTAGATCCTGGAGACTACGAGCAGTACTTC
- | TRBJ2-7 | - | TRBV5-1 | CASKRERASYEQYF | TGCGCCAGCAAGAGGGAGCGGGCCTCCTACGAGCAGTACTTC
TRBD2 | TRBJ2-1 | - | TRBV5-6 | CASSLRLAGVNEQFF | TGTGCCAGCAGCTTGAGACTAGCGGGTGTGAATGAGCAGTTCTTC
TRBD2 | TRBJ2-7 | - | TRBV20-1 | CSAFLAGGNFDEQYF | TGCAGTGCTTTTCTAGCGGGAGGGAATTTCGACGAGCAGTACTTC
TRBD1 | TRBJ1-2 | - | TRBV5-5 | CASSTRRDRSNYGYTF | TGTGCCAGCAGCACCCGCCGGGACAGAAGTAACTATGGCTACACCTTC
TRBD2 | TRBJ2-1 | few | TRBV29-1 | CSVGRSRTSGSNEQFF | TGCAGCGTTGGGAGGAGTAGGACTAGCGGGTCGAATGAGCAGTTCTTC
- | TRBJ2-1 | many | TRBV29-1 | CSVADQGRSNEQFF | TGCAGCGTTGCCGATCAGGGTAGGAGCAATGAGCAGTTCTTC